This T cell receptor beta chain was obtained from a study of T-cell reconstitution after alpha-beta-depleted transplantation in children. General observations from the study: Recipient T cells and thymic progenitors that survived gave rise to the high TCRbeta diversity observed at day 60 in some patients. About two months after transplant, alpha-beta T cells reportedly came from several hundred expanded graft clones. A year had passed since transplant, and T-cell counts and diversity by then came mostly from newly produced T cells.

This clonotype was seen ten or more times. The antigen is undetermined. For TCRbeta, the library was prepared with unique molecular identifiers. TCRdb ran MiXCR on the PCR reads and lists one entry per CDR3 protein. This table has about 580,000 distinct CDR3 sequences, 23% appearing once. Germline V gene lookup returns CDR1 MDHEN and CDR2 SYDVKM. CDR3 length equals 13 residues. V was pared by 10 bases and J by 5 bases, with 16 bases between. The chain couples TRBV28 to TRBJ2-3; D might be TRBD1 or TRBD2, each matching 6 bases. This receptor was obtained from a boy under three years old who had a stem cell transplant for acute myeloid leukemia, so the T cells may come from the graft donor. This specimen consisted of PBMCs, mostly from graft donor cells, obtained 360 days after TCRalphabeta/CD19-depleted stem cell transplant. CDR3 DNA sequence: TGTGCCACCCACATAGGGGGGCGAGATACGCAGTATTTT. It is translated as CATHIGGRDTQYF.